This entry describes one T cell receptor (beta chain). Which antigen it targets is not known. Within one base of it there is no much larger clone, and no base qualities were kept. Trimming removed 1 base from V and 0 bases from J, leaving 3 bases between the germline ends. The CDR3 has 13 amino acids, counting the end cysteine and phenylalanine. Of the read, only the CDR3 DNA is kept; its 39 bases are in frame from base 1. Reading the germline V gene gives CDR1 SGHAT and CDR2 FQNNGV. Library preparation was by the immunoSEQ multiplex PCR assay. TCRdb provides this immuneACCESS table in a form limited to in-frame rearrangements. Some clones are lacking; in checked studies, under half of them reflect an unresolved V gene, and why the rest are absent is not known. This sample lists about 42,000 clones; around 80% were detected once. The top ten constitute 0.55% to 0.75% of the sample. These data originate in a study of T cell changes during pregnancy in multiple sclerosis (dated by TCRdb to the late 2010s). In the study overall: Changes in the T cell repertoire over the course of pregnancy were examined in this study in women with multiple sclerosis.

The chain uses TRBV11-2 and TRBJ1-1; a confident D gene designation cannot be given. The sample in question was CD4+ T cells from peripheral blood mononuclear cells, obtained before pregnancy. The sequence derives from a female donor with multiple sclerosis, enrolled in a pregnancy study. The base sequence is TGTGCCAGCAGCTTAGGAGTGAACACTGAAGCTTTCTTT. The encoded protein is CASSLGVNTEAFF.